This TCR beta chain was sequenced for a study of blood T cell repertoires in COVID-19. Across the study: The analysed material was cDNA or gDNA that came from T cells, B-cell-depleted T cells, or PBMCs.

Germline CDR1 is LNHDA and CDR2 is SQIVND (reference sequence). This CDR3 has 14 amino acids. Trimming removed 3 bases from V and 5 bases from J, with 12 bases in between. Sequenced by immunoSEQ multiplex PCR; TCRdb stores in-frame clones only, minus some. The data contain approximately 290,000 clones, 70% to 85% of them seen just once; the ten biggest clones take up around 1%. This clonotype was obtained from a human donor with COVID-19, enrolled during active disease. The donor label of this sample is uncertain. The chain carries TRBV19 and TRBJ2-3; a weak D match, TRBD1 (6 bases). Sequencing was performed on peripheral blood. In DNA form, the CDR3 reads TGTGCCAGTAGTATTTCAGGGGCCAAAGATACGCAGTATTTT. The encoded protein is CASSISGAKDTQYF.